The 30 T cell receptor beta chains reported below all come from one sample, sequenced in a study of blood T cell repertoires in COVID-19. Produced via immunoSEQ multiplex PCR; TCRdb's table is partial and in-frame only. Here the sample spans 52,000 or so clones, about 81% being singletons. The sequenced sample consisted of peripheral blood. These receptor sequences come from a man between 65 and 85 years old with active COVID-19.

The chain employs TRBV4-1 and TRBJ2-2; 7 bases fit TRBD1. The trim removed 4 bases at V and 0 bases at J, leaving 5 bases unmatched. Germline V gene sequence: CDR1 MGHRA, CDR2 YSYEKL. The CDR3 runs 16 residues. The CDR3 DNA reads as TGCGCCAGCAGCCCTGGGACAGTAACGAACACCGGGGAGCTGTTTTTT. Amino acid sequence: CASSPGTVTNTGELFF.

The rearrangement joins TRBV4-1 to TRBJ2-1, with 10 bases identical to TRBD1. CDR3 length: 19 amino acids. After removal of 4 bases from V and 4 bases from J, the junction contained 16 bases not matched to a gene. Germline V gene lookup returns CDR1 MGHRA and CDR2 YSYEKL. This chain's CDR3 is CASSPGTGAPGLDYNEQFF. The CDR3 DNA is TGCGCCAGCAGCCCCGGGACAGGGGCTCCGGGACTAGATTACAATGAGCAGTTCTTC.

This chain connects TRBV30 to TRBJ2-7; D perhaps matches TRBD1 (6 bases). Deletions cut 0 bases from V and 3 bases from J, with 12 bases between. Germline V lookup: CDR1 GTSNPN, CDR2 SVGIG (reference sequence). The CDR3 sequence is 14 residues long. The CDR3 protein is CAWSVGTGFYEQYF. Written as DNA, the CDR3 is TGTGCCTGGAGTGTCGGTACAGGGTTCTACGAGCAGTACTTC.

The chain recombines TRBV14 with TRBJ2-3; 7 bases line up with TRBD1. After removal of 2 bases from V and 1 base from J, the junction contained 6 bases not matched to a gene. The CDR3 is 16 amino acids. The V gene's germline CDR1 is SGHDN and CDR2 FVKESK. CDR3 residues: CASSQRQGQGTDTQYF. CDR3 in DNA: TGTGCCAGCAGCCAACGACAGGGCCAAGGCACAGATACGCAGTATTTT.

This clone was counted ten times or more. The V call is TRBV4-3, the J call TRBJ2-7, with 15 bases that match TRBD2. The length of the CDR3 is 15 residues. Germline CDR1 LGHNA, CDR2 YSLEER. V gave up 5 bases and J gave up 3 bases; unmatched junction bases: 2. The CDR3 DNA follows: TGCGCCAGCAGCGTGGGACTAGCGGGAGGCTACGAGCAGTACTTC. As protein: CASSVGLAGGYEQYF.

The rearrangement joins TRBV3-1 (or the pseudogene TRBV3-2) to TRBJ1-1; D is possibly TRBD1 (5 bases). This CDR3 is 12 amino acids long. Trimming cost V 2 bases and J 5 bases, with 6 bases left between them. Germline loops: CDR1 LGHDT, CDR2 YNNKEL (reference sequence). In DNA, the CDR3 is TGTGCCAGCAGCCAAAGGGGTACTGAAGCTTTCTTT. As protein: CASSQRGTEAFF.

The chain uses TRBV10-3 and TRBJ1-2, with D uncertain. Deletions cut 8 bases from V and 4 bases from J, with 14 bases between. Germline V gene lookup returns CDR1 ENHRY and CDR2 SYGVKD. This CDR3 is built from 13 residues. The chain's CDR3 is CAILRNGGYGYTF. The CDR3 DNA reads as TGTGCCATCCTCCGAAACGGCGGCTATGGCTACACCTTC.

The chain uses TRBV4-1 and TRBJ2-7; 11 bases agree with TRBD2. The CDR3 loop spans 15 amino acids. After removal of 4 bases from V and 1 base from J, the junction contained 3 bases not matched to a gene. Germline CDR1 MGHRA, CDR2 YSYEKL. The DNA of the CDR3 is TGCGCCAGCAGCCCCGGGACTAGCGGTTCCTACGAGCAGTACTTC. As protein: CASSPGTSGSYEQYF.

The chain combines TRBV29-1 with TRBJ2-7; a weak D match, TRBD2 (6 bases). The CDR3 extends over 13 amino acids. The V gene lost 4 bases and the J gene lost 0 bases, with 10 bases spanning the gap. Germline V gene data show CDR1 as SQVTM and CDR2 as ANQGSEA. CDR3 region: CSVVSGSSYEQYF. CDR3 in DNA: TGCAGCGTTGTTAGCGGTAGCTCCTACGAGCAGTACTTC.

The CDR3 DNA sequence: TGTGCCAGCAGTTTGGGGGGGAACAATCAGCCCCAGCATTTT. It codes for CASSLGGNNQPQHF. V gene TRBV28 combines with J gene TRBJ1-5, with D possibly matching TRBD1 (5 bases). The germline V and J ends were trimmed by 3 bases and 3 bases, with 9 bases remaining between them. The CDR3 consists of 14 residues. Germline V CDR1 and CDR2: MDHEN, SYDVKM.

This rearrangement joins TRBV3-1 (or the pseudogene TRBV3-2) to TRBJ2-3, with 7 bases fitting TRBD2. Germline V gene lookup returns CDR1 LGHDT and CDR2 YNNKEL (reference sequence). J gave up 7 bases and V 3 bases, and 10 bases lay outside the gene matches. The CDR3 runs to 15 residues. CDR3 sequence (DNA): TGTGCCAGCAGCCACCCCGGTATTAGCGGGCATACGCAGTATTTT. It encodes CASSHPGISGHTQYF.

The V gene is TRBV5-8, the J gene TRBJ2-5; D is undetermined. This CDR3 region has 11 residues. With 4 bases removed from V and 2 bases from J, the gap between germline ends came to 3 bases. In germline, CDR1 is SGHTS, CDR2 YDEGEE. In DNA form, the CDR3 reads TGTGCCAGCAGCCCACAAGAGACCCAGTACTTC. Its translation is CASSPQETQYF.

CDR3 sequence (DNA): TGTGCCAGCAGCCAAGATCATGGAGCGGAGAACACCGGGGAGCTGTTTTTT. This translates into CASSQDHGAENTGELFF. This rearrangement joins TRBV4-2 to TRBJ2-2; weak D call: TRBD2 (5 bases). This CDR3 contains 17 residues. V was trimmed by 0 bases and J by 1 base, leaving 12 bases between them. Germline CDR1 reads LGHNA; CDR2 reads YNFKEQ.

The CDR3, as DNA: TGTGCCAGCAGCCAAAGAGCATTATATGGCTACACCTTC. Its translation is CASSQRALYGYTF. J is TRBJ1-2 and V is TRBV4-2; D gene unclear. Germline assignment: CDR1 LGHNA and CDR2 YNFKEQ. V lost 2 bases, J lost 5 bases, and 9 bases lay in between. The CDR3 has 13 residues.

V and J are TRBV5-5 and TRBJ2-7, with D possibly matching TRBD1 (5 bases). Germline V gene data show CDR1 as SGHKS and CDR2 as YYEKEE (reference sequence). This CDR3 is built from 16 residues. The ends were cut back, 4 bases at V and 3 bases at J, with 20 bases in the middle. CDR3: CASSPGLQGWVYEQYF. The CDR3 DNA follows: TGTGCCAGCAGCCCCGGGCTTCAGGGATGGGTCTACGAGCAGTACTTC.

The chain combines TRBV11-2 with TRBJ1-4; the D is unclear. V gave up 0 bases and J gave up 0 bases, with 14 bases separating them. CDR1 SGHAT and CDR2 FQNNGV come from the germline V gene. The CDR3 spans 18 residues. The CDR3 nucleotides are TGTGCCAGCAGCTTAGATCGTAGGGAGGGCCCAACTAATGAAAAACTGTTTTTT. It yields the protein CASSLDRREGPTNEKLFF.

The chain carries TRBV10-3 and TRBJ2-7; TRBD2 aligns across 7 bases. CDR1 and CDR2 (germline): ENHRY, SYGVKD. This CDR3 region has 16 residues. V was pared by 10 bases and J by 0 bases, with 15 bases of the junction left unmatched. CDR3 in DNA: TGTGCCACAACGGGCCTGCGGGAGAGTGGCTCCTACGAGCAGTACTTC. As protein: CATTGLRESGSYEQYF.

This sequence joins TRBV4-3 and TRBJ2-4, with D possibly TRBD2 on 6 matching bases. The germline V gene has CDR1 LGHNA and CDR2 YSLEER. Trimming took off 4 bases at V and 6 bases at J, with 16 bases between the two ends. This CDR3 comprises 15 residues. The CDR3 region has the DNA TGCGCCAGCAGCCCCCAGCGGGTAGGGGTAAACATTCAGTACTTC. As protein: CASSPQRVGVNIQYF.

This chain links TRBV11-2 with TRBJ2-1, with D possibly being TRBD2 (7 bases). V gave up 5 bases and J gave up 8 bases, with 22 bases separating them. This CDR3 has 16 amino acids. Germline V gene data show CDR1 as SGHAT and CDR2 as FQNNGV. CDR3 DNA: TGTGCCAGCAGCACACCACGGACAGCGGGAATCTATGAGCAGTTCTTC. Translation: CASSTPRTAGIYEQFF.

The CDR3 loop reads CASSSLEVYGYTF. CDR3 nucleotides: TGTGCCAGTAGTTCCCTGGAGGTCTATGGCTACACCTTC. The chain recombines TRBV19 with TRBJ1-2; no firm D call. Trimming pared 5 bases from V and 4 bases from J, leaving 11 bases between. CDR1 and CDR2 (germline): LNHDA, SQIVND (reference sequence). This CDR3 spans 13 amino acids.

The rearrangement joins TRBV13 to TRBJ2-5; D ambiguous. The germline V gene has CDR1 PRHDT and CDR2 FYEKMQ (reference sequence). This CDR3 is built from 13 residues. The V gene lost 0 bases and the J gene lost 5 bases, with 7 bases spanning the gap. CDR3 protein: CASSLGIGETQYF. The CDR3 region has the DNA TGTGCCAGCAGCTTAGGAATCGGGGAGACCCAGTACTTC.

The chain links TRBV13 to TRBJ2-5, with TRBD2 matching 9 bases. CDR3 length: 16 residues. Germline CDR1 PRHDT, CDR2 FYEKMQ (reference sequence). The V and J ends lost 0 bases and 3 bases, in that order; junction bases with no gene match: 5. CDR3 loop: CASSLGASGTEETQYF. DNA of the CDR3: TGTGCCAGCAGCTTAGGGGCTAGCGGGACTGAAGAGACCCAGTACTTC.

The chain couples TRBV15 to TRBJ2-1; D is perhaps TRBD1 (5 bases). The CDR3 contains 17 residues. The germline CDR1 and CDR2 sequences are LNHNV and YYDKDF (reference sequence). The V gene lost 0 bases and the J gene lost 0 bases, with 12 bases spanning the gap. The CDR3 DNA is TGTGCCACCAGCAGAGATCAAGGACATAGCTCCTACAATGAGCAGTTCTTC. It yields the protein CATSRDQGHSSYNEQFF.

The J gene is TRBJ2-1, the V gene TRBV6-1; TRBD2 aligns across 7 bases. V gave up 4 bases and J gave up 0 bases; unmatched junction bases: 6. Germline V gene sequence: CDR1 MNHNS, CDR2 SASEGT. The CDR3 covers 16 residues. The CDR3 DNA reads TGTGCCAGCAGTGGTCAGATAGCGGGCTCCTACAATGAGCAGTTCTTC. Translated: CASSGQIAGSYNEQFF.

The chain uses TRBV20-1 and TRBJ2-3; D gene unclear. V was clipped by 4 bases and J by 0 bases, with 2 bases between them. The germline V gene has CDR1 DFQATT and CDR2 SNEGSKA (reference sequence). This CDR3 has 11 amino acids. CDR3 loop: CSATSTDTQYF. CDR3 DNA sequence: TGCAGTGCTACTAGCACAGATACGCAGTATTTT.

The chain joins TRBV20-1 to TRBJ2-4; the D is unclear. From germline, CDR1 is DFQATT and CDR2 SNEGSKA (reference sequence). This CDR3 contains 14 residues. Deletions cut 3 bases from V and 6 bases from J, with 15 bases between. DNA of the CDR3: TGCAGTGCTAGTGTCCCCAACTTCGGAAACATTCAGTACTTC. The encoded protein is CSASVPNFGNIQYF.

This chain connects TRBV19 to TRBJ2-2, with TRBD1 identical over 8 bases. The CDR3 is 15 amino acids. Unmatched junction bases numbered 5, after V lost 6 bases and J lost 2 bases. Germline V gene data show CDR1 as LNHDA and CDR2 as SQIVND (reference sequence). CDR3 nucleotides: TGTGCCAGTAGGGGGACAGGAATCAACACCGGGGAGCTGTTTTTT. Amino acids: CASRGTGINTGELFF.

The chain couples TRBV6-5 to TRBJ2-7, with 12 positions matching TRBD2. The CDR3 loop spans 14 amino acids. Trimming took 6 bases from V and 6 from J; bases not matched to a gene: 6. Looked up from germline, CDR1 is MNHEY and CDR2 is SVGAGI. The chain's CDR3 is CASRFLAGGAEQYF. The CDR3 DNA reads TGTGCCAGCAGATTTCTAGCGGGAGGGGCCGAGCAGTACTTC.

The genes are TRBV9 and TRBJ2-1, with TRBD2 matching over 10 bases. V was clipped by 0 bases and J by 6 bases; unmatched bases: 6. This CDR3 has 16 residues. Germline CDR1 is SGDLS and CDR2 is YYNGEE. The CDR3 coding sequence is TGTGCCAGCAGCGTAGCTCCCAGCGGGAGGGTCAATGAGCAGTTCTTC. Translation: CASSVAPSGRVNEQFF.

The J gene is TRBJ2-3, the V gene TRBV1; the table's D gene call, TRBD2, was not cross checked with the DNA. TRBV1 is designated a pseudogene. This CDR3 comprises 16 residues. The CDR3 region is CTSSQDRAGVTDTQYF. The DNA of the CDR3 is TGCACCAGCAGCCAAGACCGAGCGGGAGTCACAGATACGCAGTATTTT.